A selection of T cell receptor beta chains follows, all from one sample in a study of T cell responses to AZD1222 COVID-19 vaccine. Profiled with immunoSEQ multiplex PCR; TCRdb holds only in-frame clones, not every one. The sample contains about 150,000 clones, about nine tenths of which appear only once. The input for sequencing was peripheral blood, taken 28 days after the second AZD1222 dose. The receptors here all came from an adult who received the AZD1222 COVID-19 vaccine. Each CDR3 is given with its conserved first and last residue. D genes are given only for firm matches. Expanded clones are given a class, and other clones once, few, many or no size at all.

size	D	J	V	CDR3	DNA
NA	TRBD1	TRBJ1-2	TRBV19	CASSFDRGPPYGYTF	TGTGCCAGTAGTTTCGACAGGGGTCCCCCCTATGGCTACACCTTC
NA	TRBD1	TRBJ2-5	TRBV3-1/TRBV3-2	CASSPPGQQETQYF	TGTGCCAGCAGCCCACCGGGACAGCAAGAGACCCAGTACTTC
NA	TRBD1	TRBJ2-3	TRBV28	CASKDRATDTQYF	TGTGCCAGCAAGGACAGGGCCACAGATACGCAGTATTTT
NA	NA	TRBJ1-1	TRBV6-6	CASSHGNTEAFF	TGTGCCAGCAGCCACGGTAACACTGAAGCTTTCTTT
NA	TRBD1	TRBJ1-5	TRBV5-6	CASNLGTGGNSNQPQHF	TGTGCCAGCAACCTGGGGACAGGGGGCAATAGCAATCAGCCCCAGCATTTT
NA	NA	TRBJ2-6	TRBV27	CASSPGGPLAGANVLTF	TGTGCCAGCAGCCCTGGGGGGCCCCTGGCTGGGGCCAACGTCCTGACTTTC
NA	NA	TRBJ2-7	TRBV7-2	CASSSLSSYEQYF	TGTGCCAGCAGCTCATTAAGCTCCTACGAGCAGTACTTC
NA	TRBD1	TRBJ2-2	TRBV7-3	CASSTTGEQTGELFF	TGTGCCAGCAGCACGACAGGGGAACAAACCGGGGAGCTGTTTTTT
NA	NA	TRBJ2-7	TRBV3-1/TRBV3-2	CASSPLLGSEQYF	TGTGCCAGCAGCCCCCTACTAGGAAGCGAGCAGTACTTC
NA	TRBD1	TRBJ1-6	TRBV5-5	CASRIGQGALSPLHF	TGTGCCAGCAGGATCGGACAGGGGGCTTTGTCACCCCTCCACTTT
NA	TRBD1	TRBJ2-1	TRBV9	CASSARTGGSYNEQFF	TGTGCCAGCAGCGCCAGGACAGGGGGCTCCTACAATGAGCAGTTCTTC
NA	NA	TRBJ2-7	TRBV5-6	CASSLALGSGYEQYF	TGTGCCAGCAGCTTGGCCCTAGGTTCCGGCTACGAGCAGTACTTC
few	NA	TRBJ1-6	TRBV5-4	CASSPVGRYNFYNSPLHF	TGTGCCAGCAGCCCCGTGGGAAGGTACAACTTTTATAATTCACCCCTCCACTTT
NA	TRBD2	TRBJ2-7	TRBV10-3	CAIRAGANYEQYF	TGTGCCATCAGGGCGGGAGCTAACTACGAGCAGTACTTC
NA	TRBD2	TRBJ2-7	TRBV7-2	CASSLDGAGVSYEQYF	TGTGCCAGCAGCTTAGACGGAGCGGGAGTCTCCTACGAGCAGTACTTC
NA	NA	TRBJ1-5	TRBV5-1	CASSPRGNQPQHF	TGCGCCAGCAGCCCCAGGGGCAATCAGCCCCAGCATTTT
NA	NA	TRBJ1-1	TRBV19	CASSMRGGQRNTEAFF	TGTGCCAGTAGTATGAGGGGCGGCCAGAGGAACACTGAAGCTTTCTTT
NA	NA	TRBJ2-1	TRBV11-3	CASSLDKSYNEQFF	TGTGCCAGCAGCTTAGACAAATCCTACAATGAGCAGTTCTTC
NA	NA	TRBJ1-2	TRBV12-3/TRBV12-4	CASSHGSAYGYTF	TGTGCCAGCAGTCACGGTTCTGCCTATGGCTACACCTTC
NA	NA	TRBJ2-1	TRBV20-1	CSASPYNEQFF	TGCAGTGCTAGCCCCTACAATGAGCAGTTCTTC
NA	TRBD2	TRBJ2-1	TRBV7-8	CASSLASGGRANNEQFF	TGTGCCAGCAGCTTAGCTTCGGGCGGGAGGGCGAATAATGAGCAGTTCTTC
NA	NA	TRBJ2-1	TRBV6-5	CASTVGSSYNEQFF	TGTGCCAGCACCGTAGGAAGCTCCTACAATGAGCAGTTCTTC
once	TRBD1	TRBJ2-2	TRBV6-1	CASRESTGALRRTGELFF	TGTGCCAGCAGGGAATCTACAGGGGCCCTCAGGAGAACCGGGGAGCTGTTTTTT
NA	NA	TRBJ2-7	TRBV4-3	CASSQERSPPYEQYF	TGCGCCAGCAGCCAAGAACGAAGCCCACCCTACGAGCAGTACTTC
NA	TRBD1	TRBJ2-1	TRBV15	CATSRGQGIINEQFF	TGTGCCACCAGCAGAGGACAGGGGATCATAAATGAGCAGTTCTTC
NA	NA	TRBJ1-4	TRBV5-5	CASSSRGARVVEKLFF	TGTGCCAGCAGCTCCCGTGGGGCCAGGGTGGTAGAAAAACTGTTTTTT
NA	TRBD2	TRBJ2-3	TRBV4-1	CASSLIMGLAGVRDTQYF	TGCGCCAGCAGCTTAATAATGGGACTAGCGGGAGTCAGGGATACGCAGTATTTT
NA	TRBD2	TRBJ2-1	TRBV7-8	CASSSRGLAGIGDNEQFF	TGTGCCAGCAGCTCCAGGGGACTAGCAGGGATAGGGGACAATGAGCAGTTCTTC
NA	TRBD2	TRBJ2-5	TRBV6-2/TRBV6-3	CASSSAAGAETQYF	TGTGCCAGCAGTTCGGCAGCGGGAGCGGAGACCCAGTACTTC
NA	TRBD1	TRBJ1-2	TRBV5-1	CASSPGTEYYGYTF	TGCGCCAGCAGCCCTGGGACAGAGTACTATGGCTACACCTTC
NA	TRBD2	TRBJ2-1	TRBV9	CASSVVASGSPSPRNEQFF	TGTGCCAGCAGCGTAGTTGCTAGCGGGAGTCCATCCCCTCGCAATGAGCAGTTCTTC
NA	NA	TRBJ1-2	TRBV27	CASSWEGNYGYTF	TGTGCCAGCAGTTGGGAGGGGAACTATGGCTACACCTTC
NA	NA	TRBJ1-5	TRBV27	CASSFGGGSNQPQHF	TGTGCCAGCAGTTTCGGGGGGGGAAGCAATCAGCCCCAGCATTTT
many	NA	TRBJ2-7	TRBV5-1	CASSRPGVEQYF	TGCGCCAGCTCCCGCCCAGGGGTAGAGCAGTACTTC
NA	NA	TRBJ2-7	TRBV5-1	CASSLMGGSYEQYF	TGCGCCAGCAGCTTGATGGGTGGCTCCTACGAGCAGTACTTC
once	TRBD2	TRBJ2-2	TRBV6-5	CASSLAGGGTGELFF	TGTGCCAGCAGTCTAGCGGGAGGCGGTACCGGGGAGCTGTTTTTT
NA	TRBD2	TRBJ2-1	TRBV5-1	CASSPGLAGGQHEQFF	TGCGCCAGCAGCCCCGGACTAGCGGGAGGGCAGCATGAGCAGTTCTTC
NA	TRBD1	TRBJ1-6	TRBV7-8	CASSKRTGSGYINSPLHF	TGTGCCAGCAGCAAAAGGACAGGGTCAGGCTATATTAATTCACCCCTCCACTTT
NA	TRBD1	TRBJ1-4	TRBV15	CATRTQGATNEKLFF	TGTGCCACCAGGACACAGGGGGCCACTAATGAAAAACTGTTTTTT
NA	NA	TRBJ2-5	TRBV5-1	CASSLDLLQRQETQYF	TGCGCCAGCAGCTTGGACTTACTACAACGACAAGAGACCCAGTACTTC
NA	NA	TRBJ2-1	TRBV2	CASSEGWGPRDEQFF	TGTGCCAGCAGTGAGGGCTGGGGCCCGAGAGATGAGCAGTTCTTC
NA	NA	TRBJ1-2	TRBV29-1	CSVGPGVNAYGYTF	TGCAGCGTTGGCCCAGGGGTGAATGCCTATGGCTACACCTTC
NA	TRBD2	TRBJ2-1	TRBV4-3	CASSPAGGYDEQFF	TGCGCCAGCAGCCCAGCGGGAGGGTACGATGAGCAGTTCTTC
NA	NA	TRBJ2-5	TRBV5-1	CASSSTGTQGETQYF	TGCGCCAGCAGCTCTACAGGGACCCAAGGAGAGACCCAGTACTTC
few	TRBD1	TRBJ2-2	TRBV5-4	CASTKGGQGPTGELFF	TGTGCCAGCACCAAAGGGGGACAGGGACCCACCGGGGAGCTGTTTTTT
NA	NA	TRBJ1-5	TRBV6-2/TRBV6-3	CASSRGGNQPQHF	TGTGCCAGCAGCAGGGGTGGGAATCAGCCCCAGCATTTT
NA	TRBD1	TRBJ2-7	TRBV2	CASTRLTGIIGEQYF	TGTGCCAGCACCCGCCTGACAGGGATTATCGGCGAGCAGTACTTC
NA	NA	TRBJ2-7	TRBV5-1	CASSLGGLASVYEQYF	TGCGCCAGCAGCTTGGGGGGGCTTGCTAGCGTCTACGAGCAGTACTTC
NA	TRBD1	TRBJ1-2	TRBV2	CASRLDRVVGNYGYTF	TGTGCCAGCAGATTGGACAGGGTAGTGGGCAACTATGGCTACACCTTC
NA	NA	TRBJ1-2	TRBV30	CAWSWDFLTYGYTF	TGTGCCTGGAGCTGGGACTTTTTAACGTATGGCTACACCTTC
NA	NA	TRBJ2-7	TRBV3-1/TRBV3-2	CASSQDKAGLEYF	TGTGCCAGCAGCCAAGATAAGGCGGGATTAGAGTACTTC
few	NA	TRBJ2-1	TRBV11-3	CASSFGGMGTYNEQFF	TGTGCCAGCAGCTTTGGCGGGATGGGGACCTACAATGAGCAGTTCTTC
NA	NA	TRBJ1-1	TRBV2	CASSVKVNTEAFF	TGTGCCAGCAGTGTGAAAGTGAACACTGAAGCTTTCTTT
NA	TRBD1	TRBJ2-1	TRBV28	CASSLNRGLADYNEQFF	TGTGCCAGCAGTTTAAACAGGGGGCTAGCGGATTACAATGAGCAGTTCTTC
once	TRBD2	TRBJ2-1	TRBV29-1	CSVGLAGDEQFF	TGCAGCGTTGGACTAGCGGGCGATGAGCAGTTCTTC
NA	TRBD1	TRBJ1-2	TRBV9	CASSEDRGDGYTF	TGTGCCAGCAGCGAAGACAGGGGAGATGGCTACACCTTC
once	NA	TRBJ2-7	TRBV11-2	CASSLEAGSSYEQYF	TGTGCCAGCAGCTTAGAGGCGGGGAGCTCCTACGAGCAGTACTTC
NA	NA	TRBJ1-3	TRBV28	CASRPPMGGEDF	TGTGCCAGCAGACCTCCGATGGGGGGGGAAGATTTT
NA	NA	TRBJ1-1	TRBV6-2/TRBV6-3	CASSYAGGNTEAFF	TGTGCCAGCAGTTATGCAGGCGGAAACACTGAAGCTTTCTTT
once	NA	TRBJ2-1	TRBV12-5	CASGLGSYSYNEQFF	TGTGCTAGTGGTTTGGGAAGTTACTCCTACAATGAGCAGTTCTTC